This T cell receptor (beta chain) originates from a study of cytomegalovirus exposure and HLA in healthy donors. Study-level findings and limits: An analysis was carried out later, and it reportedly showed fewer N-insertions in an Asian-associated ancestry cluster than the approximately 670-donor mean. In a later analysis, TCR beta V- and J-gene trimming showed a link to a missense DCLRE1C variant.

13 Jbeta primers and 60 Vbeta primers were used for the PCR. In the source study's methods: In a later analysis, 75 million to 95 million unique TCR beta chains included roughly 11 million shared by two or more donors. Only in-frame clones appear in the TCRdb table, and some are missing; sequencing was by immunoSEQ multiplex PCR. V and J calls and clone size are as listed in that table; D and trimming were resolved from the DNA. Among 110,000 or so clones listed, 76% were seen once. In regard to this clone: Antigen: not known.

Germline trimming cut 0 bases from V and 4 bases from J; bases unmatched to any gene: 13. Germline-derived CDR1 and CDR2 are LGHNA and YSLEER. The CDR3 spans 19 residues. This sequence originates from a man in his forties or fifties in good health and CMV-seropositive. The sample consisted of PBMCs. The chain links TRBV4-3 to TRBJ2-2, with 8 nucleotides matching TRBD2. The CDR3 protein is CASSQDFRIPGGITGELFF. The CDR3 DNA is TGCGCCAGCAGCCAAGATTTTAGAATCCCGGGGGGGATCACCGGGGAGCTGTTTTTT.